This note documents a single TCR beta chain sequence. Its antigen specificity is not known. Base qualities are missing; no much larger clone stands one base away. Samples from volunteer blood donors who had recovered from COVID-19 were contributed by a second Seattle source. Each collaborating institution followed its own protocols to collect whole blood in K2EDTA tubes. For TCRbeta analysis, collaborators shipped samples as frozen whole blood, isolated PBMCs, or DNA extracted from either of those sample types. TCRbeta CDR3 regions were amplified from genomic DNA by means of the immunoSEQ Assay, a bias-controlled multiplex PCR. The paper's processing steps were these. The number of nucleated cells in each sample was estimated by amplification of reference gene primers within the assay. To quantify the absolute abundance of each unique TCRbeta CDR3 rearrangement, sequence reads were collapsed and filtered. For each sample, productive Simpson clonality was calculated by taking the square root of Simpson's diversity index across productive rearrangements. TCRdb obtained this table from immuneACCESS and retained in-frame rearrangements with V and J assigned. These tables miss some clones; where compared with another copy, unresolved V genes account for less than half of the shortfall, and the remainder is unexplained. D and trimming come from the DNA, and the V and J calls and clone size come from that table. This sample is represented by more than 300,000 clones; approximately 88% of them were singletons. The ten largest account for 5% to 7.5% of the sample.

This sample is drawn from a study of blood T cell repertoires in COVID-19 (TCRdb year 2020). With regard to the full study: Samples from collaborators originated in the United States, Italy and Spain and spanned both the acute and convalescent phases of COVID-19. The prospective study material was composed of cDNA or gDNA derived from T cells, B-cell-depleted T cells, or PBMCs. The repertoires were released in a freely available public database intended as a resource for research on the immune response to SARS-CoV-2. The dataset comprised deeply sampled blood TCRbeta repertoires from subjects exposed to, actively infected with, or recovered from COVID-19. The samples were drawn from two sources: the first 160 participants of the ongoing ImmuneRACE study, and fewer than 1,500 subjects contributed by 6 global collaborators. Where available, HLA class I and class II types were obtained from metadata supplied by the sample provider rather than from assay-based typing. Sample metadata almost always included a de-identified subject ID, COVID-19 status, age in years and sex. The research as a whole found: How much clinical and demographic metadata was included differed by source and by participant, and the metadata was provided uncurated.

Counted from cysteine to phenylalanine, this CDR3 has 13 amino acids. Of all the DNA, just the CDR3 is kept, 39 bases in frame from base 1. V is reduced by 7 bases and J by 1 base, leaving a spacing of 10 bases between them. From the germline V gene, CDR1 is MNHEY and CDR2 is SVGAGI. The TCR originated in a man younger than 35 who had recovered from COVID-19. Sequencing was done on a sample of peripheral blood. In this chain, TRBV6-5 is recombined with TRBJ1-2; the D gene cannot be resolved reliably. The nucleotide sequence reads as follows: TGTGCCAGCACCGAGGCGAATAACTATGGCTACACCTTC. It translates as CASTEANNYGYTF.